The next 5 T cell receptor beta chains were all read from a single sample in a study of technical replicates of blood from several donors. Here immunoSEQ multiplex PCR was the method, and the copy in TCRdb shows in-frame clones only, minus some. This repertoire shows about 100,000 clones, approximately 96% found once; its top ten account for less than 0.45%. The sequencing input was T cells isolated from PBMCs. The receptors were gathered from a human donor in good health.

The chain recombines TRBV5-1 with TRBJ1-3, with D perhaps matching TRBD1 (5 bases). The germline CDR1 and CDR2 sequences are SGHRS and YFSETQ. The CDR3 runs to 17 residues. Trimming stripped 0 bases from V and 0 bases from J, with 13 bases between. The CDR3 nucleotides read TGCGCCAGCAGCTTGGAAAACCAGGGCTACTCTGGAAACACCATATATTTT. Its translation: CASSLENQGYSGNTIYF. Variable domain in full (rest from reference TRBV5-1 and TRBJ1-3): KAGVTQTPRYLIKTRGQQVTLSCSPISGHRSVSWYQQTPGQGLQFLFEYFSETQRNKGNFPGRFSGRQFSNSRSEMNVSTLELGDSALYLCASSLENQGYSGNTIYFGEGSWLTVV.

The rearrangement joins TRBV6-5 to TRBJ2-4; 8 bases align to TRBD1. Germline-derived CDR1 and CDR2 are MNHEY and SVGAGI. This CDR3 is built from 15 residues. V trimming: 6 bases; J trimming: 1 base; junction bases outside the gene matches: 5. As DNA, the CDR3 is TGTGCCAGCAGGCGACGACAGGGGGCCAAAAACATTCAGTACTTC. It specifies CASRRRQGAKNIQYF.

This clone occurred once. The chain recombines TRBV9 with TRBJ2-1; TRBD2 matches 8 bases. Germline trimming cut 3 bases from V and 5 bases from J; bases unmatched to any gene: 7. This CDR3 region has 15 residues. Germline V lookup: CDR1 SGDLS, CDR2 YYNGEE. The DNA for the CDR3 is TGTGCCAGCAGCGATCCTAGCGGGTGGGACAATGAGCAGTTCTTC. This encodes CASSDPSGWDNEQFF.

The CDR3 region has the DNA TGTGCCAGCAGCCCTAGAGACAGTACGTCAGAGACCCAGTACTTC. Protein: CASSPRDSTSETQYF. V gene TRBV9 combines with J gene TRBJ2-5, with D possibly being TRBD1 (5 bases). V shed 4 bases and J shed 4 bases, with 17 bases lying between them. The CDR3 contains 15 residues. Germline loops: CDR1 SGDLS, CDR2 YYNGEE.

The count of this clone is one. This rearrangement joins TRBV4-2 to TRBJ2-7, with TRBD2 identical over 11 bases. The CDR3 has 15 residues. Germline V lookup: CDR1 LGHNA, CDR2 YNFKEQ. V gave up 1 base and J gave up 5 bases; unmatched junction bases: 4. The chain's CDR3 is CASSQVVSGRDEQYF. In DNA, the CDR3 is TGTGCCAGCAGCCAAGTGGTTAGCGGGAGGGACGAGCAGTACTTC.